The 7 T cell receptor beta chains given below trace back to one sample, sequenced in a study of response to subunit inactivated influenza vaccine (dated by TCRdb to between 2017 and 2018). Library preparation employed RT-PCR. The sample was run on an Illumina HiSeq 2500. Clones were called with MiXCR by TCRdb after fastp trimmed the public reads at Q25, and only in-frame beta chains were retained. Duplicate CDR3 protein sequences are folded into a single record with the most common DNA and genes. This sample has about 800,000 distinct CDR3 sequences in its table, and about 20% of those were observed once. The ten largest clonotypes hold about 10% of the sample. Specimen: PBMCs from blood, collected more than 4 days after vaccination. Receptor source: a man in his fifties who received an inactivated influenza vaccine. Donor details come from another sample of the same person, matched by shared clones.

This clonotype has only a few counts. The chain couples TRBV5-1 to TRBJ2-3; perhaps D is TRBD1 or TRBD2 (5 bases each). The germline gives CDR1 SGHRS, CDR2 YFSETQ. The CDR3 has 15 residues. The CDR3 spells CGSSREGPSTDTQYF. In DNA form, the CDR3 reads TGCGGATCCTCTCGAGAGGGGCCTAGCACAGATACGCAGTATTTT.

This rearrangement joins TRBV6-2 or TRBV6-3 to TRBJ2-6; possible D gene TRBD1, 5 bases. Looked up from germline, CDR1 is MNHEY and CDR2 is SVGEGT. The CDR3 length is 12 residues. Trimming pared 5 bases from V and 11 bases from J, leaving 10 bases between. The CDR3, as DNA: TGTGCCAGCAGTAACAGGCCCGACGTCCTGACTTTC. This gives the protein CASSNRPDVLTF.

A few counts support this clonotype. V usage is TRBV7-2 and J usage is TRBJ2-7; tentative D call: TRBD2 (5 bases). CDR3 length: 15 amino acids. The V gene's germline CDR1 is SGHTA and CDR2 FQGNSA. Trimming stripped 4 bases from V and 2 bases from J, with 15 bases between. DNA of the CDR3: TGTGCCAGCAGCTCCAGAGCGGCAGGCCCCTACGAGCAGTACTTC. Translating gives CASSSRAAGPYEQYF.

This chain uses TRBV5-1 with TRBJ2-5; TRBD2 aligns across 15 bases. The length of the CDR3 is 16 residues. Germline CDR1 is SGHRS and CDR2 is YFSETQ. V was clipped by 5 bases and J by 1 base; unmatched bases: 3. The chain's CDR3 is CASRGLAGGLQETQYF. Here the CDR3 DNA reads TGCGCCAGCAGAGGACTAGCGGGGGGGCTCCAAGAGACCCAGTACTTC.

The genes are TRBV30 and TRBJ2-3; a possible D gene is TRBD1 (5 bases). V lost 5 bases to trimming and J lost 4 bases, with 13 bases between them. Germline-derived CDR1 and CDR2 are GTSNPN and SVGIG (reference sequence). CDR3 length: 13 amino acids. The CDR3 DNA is TGTGCCTGGGCCAGACAGAGATCAGATACGCAGTATTTT. It yields the protein CAWARQRSDTQYF.

This clonotype was detected a few times. The CDR3 DNA is TGTGCCAGCAGGCCAACCCCCGGGGAGCTGTTTTTT. Encoded protein: CASRPTPGELFF. The chain recombines TRBV28 with TRBJ2-2; D unresolved. The CDR3 spans 12 residues. Germline V gives CDR1 MDHEN, CDR2 SYDVKM. The V gene lost 6 bases and the J gene lost 6 bases, with 8 bases spanning the gap.

This clonotype was recorded once. This chain joins TRBV28 and TRBJ2-7, with 10 positions matching TRBD2. V was pared by 7 bases and J by 0 bases, with 6 bases of the junction left unmatched. CDR3 length: 15 residues. Germline V gives CDR1 MDHEN, CDR2 SYDVKM. The DNA for the CDR3 is TGTGCCAGCATCGAACTAGCGGGAAGCTCCTACGAGCAGTACTTC. This translates into CASIELAGSSYEQYF.